This T cell receptor (beta chain) was documented in a study of blood T cells in healthy people across ages. Broader study findings: Investigators treated diversity estimates from one million T cells as underestimates. PBMCs went unsorted, and a conclusive naive versus antigen-experienced comparison was therefore prevented.

A sample-barcoded 5' primer and a J-beta primer mix were used in a second PCR of roughly 6 to 12 cycles. Each cDNA molecule carried a tag from a template-switch adaptor that contained 12 random nucleotides. One entry per CDR3 protein, called by TCRdb with MiXCR from the 5' RACE reads. The sample yields 1.5 million to 2 million distinct CDR3 sequences, roughly 32% seen once. The CDR3 extends over 15 amino acids. Trimming left V 2 bases short and J 3 bases short, with 10 bases between. Germline V gene lookup returns CDR1 LGHNT and CDR2 FRNRAP. This clonotype was observed a few times. The antigen is not known. At least 6.5 million PBMCs were isolated per sample.

Sequencing was performed on blood. The receptor was isolated from a young woman in good health. The chain links TRBV12-5 to TRBJ2-2; D possibly corresponds to TRBD2 (6 bases). CDR3 region: CASGLFGSHTGELFF. The CDR3 DNA sequence: TGTGCTAGTGGTTTGTTCGGGAGTCACACCGGGGAGCTGTTTTTT.